This entry features one T cell receptor (beta chain) sequence. Antigen: not known. The data are from a study of cytomegalovirus exposure and HLA in healthy donors. Study-level results: Rarity held for most TCR sequences, but there were some public TCRs that occurred in many donors. Some segments of the V type, notably TRBV6-2 and TRBV6-3, were excluded as indistinguishable. Per a later analysis, HLA-associated TCR beta chains showed more clonal expansion than other, equally common TCR beta chains.

PCR employed 60 Vbeta and 13 Jbeta primers. The assay was immunoSEQ multiplex PCR, and TCRdb's table has in-frame clones only and misses some. The sample's table shows more than 95,000 clones. Germline CDR1 and CDR2: SGHNT and YENEEA. Germline trimming cut 5 bases from V and 0 bases from J; bases unmatched to any gene: 16. The CDR3 consists of 20 residues. The sequence was collected from a man aged 30 to 45 in good health and CMV-seronegative. The rearrangement links TRBV11-3 to TRBJ2-4, with 10 bases matching TRBD2. Material for sequencing was PBMCs. CDR3 amino acids: CASSPGRGTSELLAKNIQYF. The CDR3 region has the DNA TGTGCCAGCAGCCCGGGGCGGGGGACTAGCGAGTTACTAGCCAAAAACATTCAGTACTTC.